Below, 27 T cell receptor beta chains from the same sample are listed, as sequenced in a study of T cell changes during pregnancy in multiple sclerosis. Assay: immunoSEQ multiplex PCR; the TCRdb copy retains only in-frame clones and omits some. The sample lists around 35,000 clones; under 90% were seen once. Here the sequenced sample was CD8+ T cells from peripheral blood mononuclear cells, taken after pregnancy. The receptors here all came from a female donor with multiple sclerosis, enrolled in a pregnancy study.

The V gene is TRBV2, the J gene TRBJ1-1; no clear D gene. Germline CDR1 reads SNHLY; CDR2 reads FYNNEI. With 6 bases removed from V and 0 bases from J, the gap between germline ends came to 23 bases. The CDR3 loop spans 18 amino acids. The chain's CDR3 is CASSSSALEAHLNTEAFF. CDR3 in DNA: TGTGCCAGCAGCTCAAGCGCCCTGGAGGCCCATTTGAACACTGAAGCTTTCTTT. The full variable domain, its missing parts supplied by reference TRBV2 and TRBJ1-1, is EPEVTQTPSHQVTQMGQEVILRCVPISNHLYFYWYRQILGQKVEFLVSFYNNEISEKSEIFDDQFSVERPDGSNFTLKIRSTKLEDSAMYFCASSSSALEAHLNTEAFFGQGTRLTVV.

The chain joins TRBV4-1 to TRBJ1-1, with a possible D match to TRBD1 (6 bases). The CDR3 sequence is 15 residues long. Trimming removed 8 bases at V and 0 bases at J, with 16 bases between. CDR1 is MGHRA, CDR2 YSYEKL, per germline. The CDR3 region is CASGPPGQMNTEAFF. CDR3 sequence (DNA): TGCGCCAGCGGGCCGCCTGGACAGATGAACACTGAAGCTTTCTTT.

The V gene is TRBV5-5, the J gene TRBJ2-7; 9 bases are shared with TRBD1. The V gene's germline CDR1 is SGHKS and CDR2 YYEKEE (reference sequence). The CDR3 sequence is 16 residues long. Trimming at V came to 5 bases and at J to 12 bases, leaving 21 bases not matched to a gene. In nucleotides, the CDR3 is TGTGCCAGCAGTCCGACATTACCCATACCCGGGACAGGGCCGTACTTC. It specifies CASSPTLPIPGTGPYF.

Here the CDR3 reads CASSSSSRASGANNEQFF. CDR3 sequence (DNA): TGTGCCAGCAGCTCATCATCGAGGGCTAGCGGGGCCAACAATGAGCAGTTCTTC. This chain uses TRBV7-8 with TRBJ2-1, with 9 bases that match TRBD2. J lost 5 bases, V lost 4 bases, and 15 bases had no gene match. The CDR3 has 18 residues. Germline CDR1 reads SGHVS; CDR2 reads FQNEAQ.

The chain is built from TRBV6-1 and TRBJ2-5, with 10 positions matching TRBD1. Germline V gene data show CDR1 as MNHNS and CDR2 as SASEGT. V gave up 3 bases and J gave up 5 bases; unmatched junction bases: 6. The CDR3 sequence is 15 residues long. The CDR3 sequence is CASSEGQGMRETQYF. The CDR3 DNA reads TGTGCCAGCAGTGAGGGACAGGGGATGAGGGAGACCCAGTACTTC.

The V and J genes are TRBV2 and TRBJ2-7, with D unresolved. Germline CDR1 is SNHLY and CDR2 is FYNNEI. The CDR3 length is 15 residues. The V end was cut by 1 base, the J end by 2 bases, with 12 bases between. CDR3 amino acids: CASSEGLPPTYEQYF. The CDR3 nucleotides are TGTGCCAGCAGTGAAGGCCTCCCCCCTACCTACGAGCAGTACTTC.

This clone was found a few times. The chain combines TRBV19 with TRBJ2-1; 8 bases agree with TRBD2. The V gene's germline CDR1 is LNHDA and CDR2 SQIVND (reference sequence). The length of the CDR3 is 15 residues. The V gene end was trimmed by 6 bases and the J gene end by 0 bases; junction bases not matched to a gene: 4. The CDR3 loop is CASSISGDSYNEQFF. CDR3 nucleotides: TGTGCCAGTAGCATTAGCGGGGACTCCTACAATGAGCAGTTCTTC.

The chain couples TRBV4-1 to TRBJ2-7; D might be TRBD2 (6 bases). Germline CDR1 reads MGHRA; CDR2 reads YSYEKL. V lost 4 bases and J lost 10, with 26 bases in between. The CDR3 has 16 amino acids. Here the CDR3 DNA reads TGCGCCAGCAGCCCAATGACCGGGACTCCTAGCCTGGGACAGTACTTC. Translating it yields CASSPMTGTPSLGQYF.

This chain connects TRBV10-1 to TRBJ1-5; D not resolved. The germline gives CDR1 WNHNN, CDR2 SYGVQD (reference sequence). The CDR3 covers 11 residues. Trimming left V 7 bases short and J 6 bases short, with 7 bases between. The CDR3 DNA follows: TGCGCCAGCATTACGGGTCAGCCCCAGCATTTT. It specifies CASITGQPQHF.

The chain carries TRBV6-5 and TRBJ2-2, with 8 bases aligning to TRBD1. The J segment lost 8 bases and the V segment lost 10 bases, leaving 6 bases of the junction unmatched. The CDR3 has 12 amino acids. Germline V CDR1 and CDR2: MNHEY, SVGAGI. For the CDR3, the DNA is TGTGCCACCTCAGGGGGCAGGGGGGAGCTGTTTTTT. As protein: CATSGGRGELFF.

This chain joins TRBV5-6 and TRBJ2-1, with 11 bases lining up with TRBD2. The CDR3 consists of 16 residues. V trimming: 1 base; J trimming: 7 bases; junction bases outside the gene matches: 7. Germline loops: CDR1 SGHDT, CDR2 YYEEEE. In DNA, the CDR3 is TGTGCCAGCAGCTTGTTACCGGGACTAGCGGCTAATGAGCAGTTCTTC. Its translation is CASSLLPGLAANEQFF. Variable domain in full (rest from reference TRBV5-6 and TRBJ2-1): DAGVTQSPTHLIKTRGQQVTLRCSPKSGHDTVSWYQQALGQGPQFIFQYYEEEERQRGNFPDRFSGHQFPNYSSELNVNALLLGDSALYLCASSLLPGLAANEQFFGPGTRLTVL.

This chain joins TRBV11-2 and TRBJ1-1; D is ambiguous. Trimming shortened V by 2 bases and J by 0 bases, and 16 bases separated the two germline ends. This CDR3 region has 17 residues. Germline assignment: CDR1 SGHAT and CDR2 FQNNGV. CDR3 bases: TGTGCCAGCAGCTTATGGGCCCTTAGGCGAATGAACACTGAAGCTTTCTTT. Encoded protein: CASSLWALRRMNTEAFF.

This clone showed up just once. Here the CDR3 reads CASSPWTGEDTQYF. The CDR3 region has the DNA TGTGCCAGCAGCCCCTGGACAGGTGAAGATACGCAGTATTTT. V is TRBV5-5 and J is TRBJ2-3; the match to TRBD1 covers 7 bases. Trimming at V came to 4 bases and at J to 5 bases, leaving 7 bases not matched to a gene. The CDR3 runs 14 residues. Germline CDR1 SGHKS, CDR2 YYEKEE (reference sequence).

The rearrangement joins TRBV11-2 to TRBJ2-1; 10 positions match TRBD1. The CDR3 extends over 15 amino acids. Per germline, CDR1 SGHAT and CDR2 FQNNGV. After removal of 3 bases from V and 6 bases from J, the junction contained 5 bases not matched to a gene. CDR3 sequence: CASSLAGTGVNEQFF. The CDR3 DNA follows: TGTGCCAGCAGCTTGGCCGGGACAGGGGTCAATGAGCAGTTCTTC.

J is TRBJ2-7 and V is TRBV7-9; 10 bases are a match to TRBD1. This CDR3 spans 14 amino acids. Germline V gene lookup returns CDR1 SEHNR and CDR2 FQNEAQ (reference sequence). V lost 6 bases and J lost 4; bases outside the gene matches: 6. CDR3 sequence (DNA): TGTGCCAGCAGGGAAAGGACAGGGGGATACGAGCAGTACTTC. Its translation: CASRERTGGYEQYF.

The chain links TRBV23-1 to TRBJ2-2; perhaps TRBD1 as D (6 bases). TRBV23-1 is an ORF; its function is uncertain. V was shortened by 2 bases and J by 4 bases, with 14 bases between the two germline ends. CDR3 length: 16 residues. CDR3 sequence reads: CASSQPNQGFTGELFF. Here the CDR3 DNA reads TGCGCCAGCAGTCAACCGAATCAGGGGTTCACCGGGGAGCTGTTTTTT.

The rearrangement joins TRBV6-4 to TRBJ2-1, with a weak D call TRBD2 (6 bases). The germline V gene has CDR1 MRHNA and CDR2 SNTAGT. V lost 6 bases and J lost 3, with 15 bases in between. This CDR3 has 15 amino acids. The CDR3 nucleotides are TGTGCCAGCAGAACTAAGTTGGGGGGCTACAATGAGCAGTTCTTC. It yields the protein CASRTKLGGYNEQFF.

The V gene is TRBV2, the J gene TRBJ1-1, with 7 bases that match TRBD1. Germline CDR1 is SNHLY and CDR2 is FYNNEI. The length of the CDR3 is 14 residues. Unmatched junction bases numbered 9, after V lost 6 bases and J lost 5 bases. CDR3 nucleotides: TGTGCCAGCAGAGAGACAGGGTGGGGGACTGAAGCTTTCTTT. This codes for CASRETGWGTEAFF.

This clone was detected only once. J is TRBJ2-7 and V is TRBV5-6; 9 bases are shared with TRBD1. The CDR3 runs to 12 residues. J lost 5 bases, V lost 3 bases, and 0 bases had no gene match. CDR1 and CDR2 (germline): SGHDT, YYEEEE. The DNA for the CDR3 is TGTGCCAGCAGCTGGACAGGGGACGAGCAGTACTTC. Encoded protein: CASSWTGDEQYF.

V usage is TRBV4-1 and J usage is TRBJ1-1, with 9 bases identical to TRBD1. The CDR3 totals 15 residues. From germline, CDR1 is MGHRA and CDR2 YSYEKL. J gave up 3 bases and V 4 bases, and 6 bases lay outside the gene matches. The CDR3 DNA sequence: TGCGCCAGCAGCCCTCAACAGGGGGCATACACTGAAGCTTTCTTT. Protein sequence: CASSPQQGAYTEAFF.

This clone was detected only a few times. The CDR3 loop is CASKYGGAIDGYTF. The CDR3 DNA reads as TGTGCCAGCAAATATGGGGGGGCGATCGATGGCTACACCTTC. The J gene is TRBJ1-2, the V gene TRBV5-4; D possibly corresponds to TRBD1 (6 bases). With 6 bases removed from V and 6 bases from J, the gap between germline ends came to 18 bases. This CDR3 contains 14 residues. CDR1 SGHNT and CDR2 YYREEE come from the germline V gene (reference sequence).

The chain uses TRBV6-1 and TRBJ2-5, with D tentatively TRBD1 (5 bases). The CDR3 is 15 residues long. Germline CDR1 is MNHNS and CDR2 is SASEGT. The V gene lost 2 bases and the J gene lost 0 bases, with 10 bases spanning the gap. CDR3 nucleotide sequence: TGTGCCAGCAGTGAATTGTCAGGGAACCAAGAGACCCAGTACTTC. Translating it yields CASSELSGNQETQYF.

This clone was seen just once. CDR3 nucleotide sequence: TGCGCCAGCAGCCAAGACTGGAGAGAGGCGAGGATTGCAGCTTTCTTT. The encoded protein is CASSQDWREARIAAFF. The chain is built from TRBV4-3 and TRBJ1-1; D is unresolved. Germline values: CDR1 LGHNA, CDR2 YSLEER. The CDR3 has 16 amino acids. V gave up 0 bases and J gave up 10 bases, with 21 bases separating them.

The chain has TRBV27 and TRBJ2-1; the match to TRBD2 covers 8 bases. Germline CDR1 is MNHEY and CDR2 is SMNVEV (reference sequence). The CDR3 contains 13 residues. V lost 3 bases, J lost 8 bases, and 3 bases stayed unmatched. CDR3 residues: CASSFGTRYEQFF. The CDR3 DNA follows: TGTGCCAGCAGTTTCGGGACTAGATATGAGCAGTTCTTC.

The chain is built from TRBV7-3 and TRBJ2-3; D is perhaps TRBD2 (7 bases). The CDR3 runs 15 residues. V was cut by 5 bases and J by 4 bases, with 16 bases left in between. The germline gives CDR1 SGHTA, CDR2 FQGTGA. The CDR3 protein is CASSREGGAPDTQYF. CDR3 nucleotides: TGTGCCAGCAGCCGCGAGGGGGGGGCCCCAGATACGCAGTATTTT. The full variable domain, rest sourced from reference TRBV7-3 and TRBJ2-3, is GAGVSQTPSNKVTEKGKYVELRCDPISGHTALYWYRQSLGQGPEFLIYFQGTGAADDSGLPNDRFFAVRPEGSVSTLKIQRTERGDSAVYLCASSREGGAPDTQYFGPGTRLTVL.

This clone was seen more than once but under ten times. The CDR3 bases are TGTGCCATCAGTGAGAATATGTACAACGCTGAAGCTTTCTTT. Its translation: CAISENMYNAEAFF. The gene calls are TRBV10-3 and TRBJ1-1; no clear D. CDR1 and CDR2 from the germline V gene are ENHRY and SYGVKD. Trimming left V 2 bases short and J 6 bases short, with 13 bases between. The CDR3 length is 14 residues.

This clone was found once. The chain carries TRBV27 and TRBJ1-2, with a weak D call TRBD1 (6 bases). CDR3 length equals 14 residues. Looked up from germline, CDR1 is MNHEY and CDR2 is SMNVEV (reference sequence). Trimming removed 8 bases at V and 2 bases at J, with 15 bases between. The CDR3 bases are TGTGCCAGCCGGTCAGGGGTCTTAAACTATGGCTACACCTTC. Its protein is CASRSGVLNYGYTF.